Sequencing of this TCR beta chain was carried out in a study of shared clonotypes between healthy human individuals. Overall study results and limits: The study's rarefaction showed incomplete sorted-subset sequencing despite large depth. Relative to clonotypes present in all four donors, those not shared had lower generation probabilities.

Healthy HIV-negative adults without recent acute infections or vaccinations served as donors. V shed 6 bases and J shed 1 base, with 13 bases lying between them. This CDR3 has 15 amino acids. Germline-derived CDR1 and CDR2 are MDHEN and SYDVKM. Here immunoSEQ multiplex PCR was the method, and the copy in TCRdb shows in-frame clones only, minus some. The data hold about 680,000 clones, with 60% to 80% observed a single time. As to this clone: No antigen is known for it.

The sequence came from a woman in her twenties or thirties in good health. Sequenced material: memory CD4+ T cells sorted from blood. Subset of the sample: CD45RA-negative fraction. The chain combines TRBV28 with TRBJ2-1; D might be TRBD1 (5 bases). The CDR3 here is CASRFPGRSYNEQFF. DNA of the CDR3: TGTGCCAGCAGGTTCCCAGGGCGATCCTACAATGAGCAGTTCTTC.